These 20 T cell receptor beta chains share one sample of origin, sequenced in a study of control samples from healthy donors and cancer patients. Here immunoSEQ multiplex PCR was the method, and the copy in TCRdb shows in-frame clones only, minus some. The sample lists 170,000 or so clones, just under 95% occurring once. Sequenced sample: blood. These receptors came from a man aged 18 to 35 in good health.

This sequence joins TRBV7-2 and TRBJ2-7; the D is unclear. Germline CDR1 SGHTA, CDR2 FQGNSA. The ends were cut back, 5 bases at V and 2 bases at J, with 16 bases in the middle. The CDR3 is 15 amino acids. CDR3 in amino acids: CASSRPPGPTYEQYF. The CDR3 coding sequence is TGTGCCAGCAGCCGTCCCCCAGGACCAACCTACGAGCAGTACTTC.

V usage is TRBV7-6 and J usage is TRBJ2-1, with D hard to call. V was clipped by 5 bases and J by 6 bases, with 11 bases between them. The CDR3 has 13 residues. Germline CDR1 and CDR2: SGHVS and FNYEAQ. This CDR3 reads CASSQRGVNEQFF. The DNA of the CDR3 is TGTGCCAGCAGCCAACGAGGAGTCAATGAGCAGTTCTTC. The whole variable domain, filled in from reference TRBV7-6 and TRBJ2-1, reads GAGVSQSPRYKVTKRGQDVALRCDPISGHVSLYWYRQALGQGPEFLTYFNYEAQQDKSGLPNDRFSAERPEGSISTLTIQRTEQRDSAMYRCASSQRGVNEQFFGPGTRLTVL.

The V call is TRBV5-6, the J call TRBJ2-6; the D is unclear. The V gene's germline CDR1 is SGHDT and CDR2 YYEEEE. The V gene lost 3 bases and the J gene lost 0 bases, with 16 bases spanning the gap. The CDR3 is made up of 18 amino acids. This CDR3 is CASSSQLLLFSGANVLTF. The CDR3 DNA reads as TGTGCCAGCAGCTCACAGCTACTTCTTTTCTCTGGGGCCAACGTCCTGACTTTC.

This sequence joins TRBV7-2 and TRBJ1-2; unclear D gene. This CDR3 has 14 residues. Germline V gene lookup returns CDR1 SGHTA and CDR2 FQGNSA. Trimming removed 6 bases at V and 8 bases at J, with 19 bases between. Written as DNA, the CDR3 is TGTGCCAGCAGTGTAAAGGTGGAGGTTCGGGGCTACACCTTC. It translates to CASSVKVEVRGYTF.

The gene calls are TRBV5-4 and TRBJ1-6; TRBD1 matches at 8 bases. Germline V gene sequence: CDR1 SGHNT, CDR2 YYREEE (reference sequence). The CDR3 contains 16 residues. J was trimmed by 8 bases and V by 4 bases; bases with no gene match: 11. CDR3 sequence: CASSRATGQAYSPLHF. The CDR3 nucleotides read TGTGCCAGCAGCCGGGCCACGGGACAGGCCTATTCACCCCTCCACTTT.

This clone was recorded once. The rearrangement uses TRBV5-1 and TRBJ1-1; D gene ambiguous. The CDR3 is 15 amino acids. CDR1 is SGHRS, CDR2 YFSETQ, per germline. The ends were cut back, 0 bases at V and 0 bases at J, with 9 bases in the middle. The CDR3 loop is CASSLGVAMNTEAFF. CDR3 DNA: TGCGCCAGCAGCTTGGGCGTAGCGATGAACACTGAAGCTTTCTTT.

This clone has only one observation. The chain has TRBV5-6 and TRBJ2-3; 7 nucleotides match TRBD2. Germline V lookup: CDR1 SGHDT, CDR2 YYEEEE. This CDR3 contains 15 residues. V was pared by 0 bases and J by 3 bases, with 4 bases of the junction left unmatched. For the CDR3, the DNA is TGTGCCAGCAGCTTGGCGGGGGGAGGGACAGATACGCAGTATTTT. Its protein product is CASSLAGGGTDTQYF.

The rearrangement joins TRBV6-5 to TRBJ1-2; D might be TRBD1 (5 bases). Germline lookup yields CDR1 MNHEY and CDR2 SVGAGI. The CDR3 loop spans 14 amino acids. V lost 1 base and J 8 bases, leaving 14 bases between the germline ends. CDR3 coding DNA: TGTGCCAGCAGTTACTATGGCTCGGGGGGAGGCTACACCTTC. Translation gives CASSYYGSGGGYTF.

The CDR3 here is CASSPLGGSSYEQYF. CDR3 bases: TGTGCCAGCTCACCATTAGGGGGTTCCTCCTACGAGCAGTACTTC. This chain joins TRBV18 and TRBJ2-7; D is perhaps TRBD1 (6 bases). Germline CDR1 reads KGHSH; CDR2 reads LQKENI. V was shortened by 2 bases and J by 0 bases, with 11 bases between the two germline ends. The length of the CDR3 is 15 residues.

This chain uses TRBV2 with TRBJ1-1; D call uncertain. V lost 3 bases and J 0 bases, leaving 8 bases between the germline ends. CDR3 length: 14 amino acids. Germline V lookup: CDR1 SNHLY, CDR2 FYNNEI. CDR3 DNA sequence: TGTGCCAGCAGTGAGAATTGGGTGAACACTGAAGCTTTCTTT. It encodes CASSENWVNTEAFF.

This sequence joins TRBV2 and TRBJ2-7; a possible D gene is TRBD1 (5 bases). The V and J ends lost 6 bases and 5 bases respectively, with 17 bases between them. Germline CDR1 SNHLY, CDR2 FYNNEI. CDR3 length equals 14 residues. The CDR3 region has the DNA TGTGCCAGCAGGTTACAGGTCGAGTCGCACGAGCAGTACTTC. It specifies CASRLQVESHEQYF.

CDR3 residues: CASRPTTGGYGYTF. CDR3 coding DNA: TGTGCCAGCAGACCTACAACAGGGGGCTATGGCTACACCTTC. The J gene is TRBJ1-2, the V gene TRBV6-2 or TRBV6-3, with TRBD1 identical over 8 bases. Trimming cost V 6 bases and J 4 bases; bases outside gene matches: 7. The CDR3 has 14 amino acids. CDR1 and CDR2 (germline): MNHEY, SVGEGT.

V is TRBV7-6 and J is TRBJ2-3, with TRBD1 matching over 8 bases. V was clipped by 2 bases and J by 0 bases; unmatched bases: 4. The CDR3 has 16 amino acids. Germline values: CDR1 SGHVS, CDR2 FNYEAQ. In DNA, the CDR3 is TGTGCCAGCAGCTTAATTGGACAGGGAAGCACAGATACGCAGTATTTT. It codes for CASSLIGQGSTDTQYF.

The chain joins TRBV30 to TRBJ1-1; D remains ambiguous. Germline-derived CDR1 and CDR2 are GTSNPN and SVGIG (reference sequence). The V end was cut by 0 bases, the J end by 8 bases, with 7 bases between. The CDR3 covers 11 residues. CDR3 nucleotides: TGTGCCTGGAGTGTAAGAGAGGAAGCTTTCTTT. Translated: CAWSVREEAFF.

As for this clone: Other nucleotide sequences from this sample produce the same CDR3. The V and J genes are TRBV18 and TRBJ1-6; possible D gene TRBD1, 6 bases. There are 14 residues in the CDR3. Germline V lookup: CDR1 KGHSH, CDR2 LQKENI. Trimming left V 4 bases short and J 8 bases short, with 12 bases between. The CDR3 sequence is CASSLQGWDSPLHF. The CDR3, as DNA: TGTGCCAGCTCACTACAGGGTTGGGATTCACCCCTCCACTTT.

The chain couples TRBV28 to TRBJ2-2; 7 nucleotides agree with TRBD1. J lost 2 bases, V lost 6 bases, and 6 bases had no gene match. The germline V gene encodes CDR1 MDHEN and CDR2 SYDVKM. The CDR3 loop spans 15 amino acids. The CDR3, as DNA: TGTGCCAGCAGAACACAGGGGCTCAACACCGGGGAGCTGTTTTTT. Its protein is CASRTQGLNTGELFF.

The chain uses TRBV19 and TRBJ2-1; 10 bases line up with TRBD2. Germline V gives CDR1 LNHDA, CDR2 SQIVND (reference sequence). The CDR3 has 15 amino acids. With V trimmed by 5 bases and J by 4 bases, 5 bases remained unmatched. The CDR3 DNA reads TGTGCCAGTAGTTCGGGACTAGCGTTGTACAATGAGCAGTTCTTC. Translated, it gives CASSSGLALYNEQFF.

The chain couples TRBV24-1 to TRBJ1-1, with no clear D. Trimming left V 6 bases short and J 1 base short, with 8 bases between. CDR1 and CDR2 (germline): KGHDR, SFDVKD. There are 13 residues in the CDR3. The chain's CDR3 is CATSKTANTEAFF. CDR3 in DNA: TGTGCCACCAGTAAGACTGCGAACACTGAAGCTTTCTTT.

The rearrangement uses TRBV27 and TRBJ2-3; D is perhaps TRBD1 (5 bases). Trimming took 3 bases from V and 0 from J, leaving 10 bases between them. Germline CDR1 is MNHEY and CDR2 is SMNVEV (reference sequence). The CDR3 consists of 15 residues. CDR3 loop: CASSFKGLSTDTQYF. The CDR3 DNA reads TGTGCCAGCAGTTTTAAGGGGCTAAGCACAGATACGCAGTATTTT.

The V call is TRBV6-5, the J call TRBJ2-1; D is tentatively TRBD1 or TRBD2 (5 bases each). CDR1 MNHEY and CDR2 SVGAGI come from the germline V gene. Trimming pared 9 bases from V and 5 bases from J, leaving 14 bases between. The CDR3 is made up of 13 amino acids. CDR3 nucleotide sequence: TGTGCCAGTCCCGGGACGGGAAACAATGAGCAGTTCTTC. Translation: CASPGTGNNEQFF.